The 11 T cell receptor beta chains presented below share a single source sample, sequenced in a study of cytomegalovirus exposure and HLA in healthy donors. Use of 60 Vbeta and 13 Jbeta primers characterized the PCR. TCRdb keeps only in-frame clones here, not all; method: immunoSEQ multiplex PCR. The sample has about 180,000 clones; roughly 79% are singletons. The source material was PBMCs. Every receptor here comes from a young woman in good health and CMV-seropositive.

The chain uses TRBV4-1 and TRBJ2-7; 8 positions agree with TRBD1. The CDR3 is 13 amino acids. Germline V gives CDR1 MGHRA, CDR2 YSYEKL. V shed 2 bases and J 7 bases; nucleotides not matched to a gene: 4. CDR3 DNA: TGCGCCAGCAGCCAACTGACAGGGGAAGAGCAGTACTTC. Encoded protein: CASSQLTGEEQYF.

The J gene is TRBJ2-5, the V gene TRBV4-1; D is possibly TRBD1 (6 bases). Trimming cost V 1 base and J 4 bases, with 10 bases left between them. Per the germline V gene, CDR1 is MGHRA and CDR2 is YSYEKL. CDR3 length equals 14 residues. CDR3 sequence reads: CASSQVWTVETQYF. The CDR3 nucleotides read TGCGCCAGCAGCCAAGTGTGGACAGTAGAGACCCAGTACTTC.

This chain joins TRBV5-1 and TRBJ2-1, with 13 bases matching TRBD2. The V segment lost 0 bases and the J segment 0 bases; nucleotides outside the gene matches: 18. Germline CDR1 reads SGHRS; CDR2 reads YFSETQ. CDR3 length: 23 residues. The CDR3 protein is CASSLASNPLLAGGINSYNEQFF. CDR3 DNA: TGCGCCAGCAGCTTGGCCTCTAATCCACTACTAGCGGGGGGGATAAACTCCTACAATGAGCAGTTCTTC.

J is TRBJ1-4 and V is TRBV4-2; D remains unclear. The V gene lost 1 base and the J gene lost 5 bases, with 14 bases spanning the gap. CDR3 length: 16 residues. The germline V gene has CDR1 LGHNA and CDR2 YNFKEQ. The CDR3 protein is CASSQVSQAENEKLFF. For the CDR3, the DNA is TGTGCCAGCAGCCAAGTGTCTCAGGCCGAGAATGAAAAACTGTTTTTT.

This clone was found once. The chain recombines TRBV30 with TRBJ1-3, with D uncertain. The V and J ends lost 0 bases and 2 bases respectively, with 11 bases between them. Looked up from germline, CDR1 is GTSNPN and CDR2 is SVGIG (reference sequence). The CDR3 spans 15 residues. CDR3 in DNA: TGTGCCTGGAGTGTATTCTCGGGAGCTGGAAACACCATATATTTT. This sequence encodes CAWSVFSGAGNTIYF. Looking up the rest from reference TRBV30 and TRBJ1-3 gives the full variable domain: SQTIHQWPATLVQPVGSPLSLECTVEGTSNPNLYWYRQAAGRGLQLLFYSVGIGQISSEVPQNLSASRPQDRQFILSSKKLLLSDSGFYLCAWSVFSGAGNTIYFGEGSWLTVV.

This chain links TRBV6-6 with TRBJ2-5, with TRBD2 matching over 10 bases. Per germline, CDR1 MNHNY and CDR2 SVGAGI (reference sequence). V shed 5 bases, J shed 5 bases, and the junction held 5 bases outside the gene matches. The length of the CDR3 is 14 residues. CDR3: CASSKAGGRETQYF. CDR3 DNA: TGTGCCAGCAGTAAAGCGGGGGGGAGGGAGACCCAGTACTTC.

This chain uses TRBV10-3 with TRBJ2-7, with 10 bases identical to TRBD1. With V trimmed by 8 bases and J by 2 bases, 6 bases remained unmatched. Germline V lookup: CDR1 ENHRY, CDR2 SYGVKD. CDR3 size: 14 residues. In nucleotides, the CDR3 is TGTGCCATCTCGGCCGGACAGGGGGCCTACGAGCAGTACTTC. Encoded protein: CAISAGQGAYEQYF.

This clone was seen more than once but under ten times. This rearrangement joins TRBV28 to TRBJ1-2, with TRBD1 matching 7 bases. The CDR3 loop spans 14 amino acids. Germline V lookup: CDR1 MDHEN, CDR2 SYDVKM. Trimming removed 5 bases from V and 0 bases from J; junction bases left unmatched: 3. The CDR3 protein is CASSDGTANYGYTF. The CDR3 DNA sequence: TGTGCCAGCAGTGACGGGACAGCTAACTATGGCTACACCTTC.

In its sample, this clone was seen a few times. This chain links TRBV5-1 with TRBJ2-7; 8 nucleotides align to TRBD1. Germline V gene sequence: CDR1 SGHRS, CDR2 YFSETQ. V was clipped by 2 bases and J by 3 bases; unmatched bases: 13. This CDR3 contains 17 residues. The CDR3 DNA sequence: TGCGCCAGCAGCTTTCTTAAAGGACAGGGCACAAACTACGAGCAGTACTTC. It is translated as CASSFLKGQGTNYEQYF. Supplemented by reference TRBV5-1 and TRBJ2-7, the full variable domain reads KAGVTQTPRYLIKTRGQQVTLSCSPISGHRSVSWYQQTPGQGLQFLFEYFSETQRNKGNFPGRFSGRQFSNSRSEMNVSTLELGDSALYLCASSFLKGQGTNYEQYFGPGTRLTVT.

This clone came up a few times. J is TRBJ2-2 and V is TRBV5-1, with 9 nucleotides matching TRBD1. Germline V gene data show CDR1 as SGHRS and CDR2 as YFSETQ. V shed 3 bases, J shed 3 bases, and the junction held 3 bases outside the gene matches. CDR3 length equals 15 residues. The CDR3 loop is CASSSRTGDTGELFF. CDR3 sequence (DNA): TGCGCCAGCAGCTCAAGGACAGGGGACACCGGGGAGCTGTTTTTT.

This chain joins TRBV19 and TRBJ2-3, with D possibly being TRBD2 (6 bases). The CDR3 runs to 15 residues. The germline gives CDR1 LNHDA, CDR2 SQIVND (reference sequence). V was pared by 4 bases and J by 0 bases, with 11 bases between. DNA for the CDR3: TGTGCCAGTAGTAGCGGGGAACCCAGCACAGATACGCAGTATTTT. It yields the protein CASSSGEPSTDTQYF.